These 24 T cell receptor beta chains were all obtained from the same sample, sequenced in a study of blood T cell repertoires in COVID-19 (dated by TCRdb to 2019 to 2021). The library came from the immunoSEQ multiplex PCR assay. Held by TCRdb, this immuneACCESS table contains in-frame sequences only and omits some clones. Under half of the omission traces to an unresolved V gene where checked; the cause of the rest is unknown. Counted in this sample were about 160,000 clones; under 95% of them appeared once. The ten top clones hold approximately 2.4% of the sample. The sequenced sample was peripheral blood. The source of these receptors is a man younger than 30 with acute or convalescent COVID-19.

The chain recombines TRBV24-1 with TRBJ2-1, with 12 bases fitting TRBD2. The CDR3 totals 20 residues. V shed 7 bases, J shed 1 base, and the junction held 16 bases outside the gene matches. Germline V gene sequence: CDR1 KGHDR, CDR2 SFDVKD. The CDR3, as DNA: TGTGCCACCAGCGAGGGGTGGGCTAGCGGGAGGGCCGGTTCCTACAATGAGCAGTTCTTC. This encodes CATSEGWASGRAGSYNEQFF.

The chain joins TRBV4-1 to TRBJ1-1; D remains unclear. The CDR3 has 15 amino acids. The germline V and J ends were trimmed by 0 bases and 4 bases, with 12 bases remaining between them. Germline V gene data show CDR1 as MGHRA and CDR2 as YSYEKL. The CDR3 sequence: CASSQDSLLATEAFF. DNA of the CDR3: TGCGCCAGCAGCCAAGATTCGTTGCTGGCCACTGAAGCTTTCTTT.

The gene calls are TRBV30 and TRBJ1-2; maybe TRBD1 (5 bases). CDR1 GTSNPN and CDR2 SVGIG come from the germline V gene (reference sequence). With 4 bases removed from V and 3 bases from J, the gap between germline ends came to 12 bases. The length of the CDR3 is 13 residues. The CDR3 sequence is CAWIRDPYYGYTF. CDR3 nucleotide sequence: TGTGCCTGGATCAGGGATCCTTACTATGGCTACACCTTC.

The chain couples TRBV6-7 to TRBJ2-1; D gene unclear. TRBV6-7 is known as an ORF, though its function is uncertain. V dropped 2 bases and J dropped 9 bases, with 8 bases sitting between them. The CDR3 length is 12 residues. The CDR3 DNA is TGTGCCAGCAGTTACCCGGTGTGTGAGCAGTTCTTC. The encoded protein is CASSYPVCEQFF.

The chain employs TRBV29-1 and TRBJ1-1; D unresolved. Per germline, CDR1 SQVTM and CDR2 ANQGSEA. V was clipped by 1 base and J by 0 bases, with 6 bases between them. This CDR3 has 13 amino acids. For the CDR3, the DNA is TGCAGCGTTGAAGGGCTCTTGAACACTGAAGCTTTCTTT. Translation gives CSVEGLLNTEAFF.

This chain joins TRBV5-5 and TRBJ1-4, with D tentatively TRBD1 (5 bases). V was trimmed by 0 bases and J by 7 bases, leaving 16 bases between them. This CDR3 has 16 residues. Per the germline V gene, CDR1 is SGHKS and CDR2 is YYEKEE (reference sequence). The CDR3 protein is CASSLGPAGKGEKLFF. DNA for the CDR3: TGTGCCAGCAGCTTGGGTCCGGCAGGGAAGGGTGAAAAACTGTTTTTT.

V gene TRBV12-3 or TRBV12-4 combines with J gene TRBJ1-1; D is possibly TRBD1 (6 bases). This CDR3 region has 11 residues. The V gene lost 7 bases and the J gene lost 5 bases, with 8 bases spanning the gap. CDR3 bases: TGTGCCAGCAACACAGGGACTGAAGCTTTCTTT. Residues: CASNTGTEAFF.

With respect to this clone: Other DNA sequences of this sample code for an identical CDR3. The genes are TRBV18 and TRBJ1-5; 10 bases agree with TRBD1. Trimming took 2 bases from V and 5 from J; bases not matched to a gene: 0. This CDR3 is 14 amino acids long. Germline assignment: CDR1 KGHSH and CDR2 LQKENI. This chain's CDR3 is CASSPGQGDQPQHF. CDR3 in DNA: TGTGCCAGCTCACCAGGACAGGGGGATCAGCCCCAGCATTTT.

The rearrangement links TRBV11-3 to TRBJ1-6, with D unclear. V lost 0 bases and J 7 bases, leaving 4 bases between the germline ends. Germline V lookup: CDR1 SGHNT, CDR2 YENEEA. The CDR3 consists of 13 residues. The CDR3 protein is CASSLDENSPLHF. CDR3 DNA sequence: TGTGCCAGCAGCTTAGATGAGAATTCACCCCTCCACTTT.

This rearrangement joins TRBV24-1 to TRBJ1-1; unclear D gene. V was clipped by 6 bases and J by 0 bases, with 13 bases between them. This CDR3 region has 15 residues. Germline assignment: CDR1 KGHDR and CDR2 SFDVKD. The CDR3 DNA follows: TGTGCCACCAGTTCTGGCCTGTCCATGAACACTGAAGCTTTCTTT. Translated: CATSSGLSMNTEAFF.

This chain connects TRBV2 to TRBJ1-1, with D perhaps TRBD1 (5 bases). The CDR3 is made up of 18 amino acids. V lost 7 bases to trimming and J lost 1 base, with 25 bases between them. Germline V gene sequence: CDR1 SNHLY, CDR2 FYNNEI. The chain's CDR3 is CASTLMTVSIRRNTEAFF. In DNA form, the CDR3 reads TGTGCCAGCACTCTTATGACAGTTTCCATTCGTAGGAACACTGAAGCTTTCTTT.

The chain combines TRBV5-4 with TRBJ2-1, with TRBD2 identical over 14 bases. Trimming removed 4 bases from V and 5 bases from J; junction bases left unmatched: 5. The CDR3 extends over 16 amino acids. Germline CDR1 SGHNT, CDR2 YYREEE (reference sequence). The CDR3 reads CASSHPGLAGDNEQFF. The CDR3 DNA reads as TGTGCCAGCAGCCACCCGGGACTAGCGGGAGACAATGAGCAGTTCTTC.

J is TRBJ2-5 and V is TRBV18; D might be TRBD2 (6 bases). V gave up 2 bases and J gave up 5 bases, with 6 bases separating them. Per germline, CDR1 KGHSH and CDR2 LQKENI. This CDR3 has 12 residues. CDR3 DNA: TGTGCCAGCTCACCAGGGAGGGAGACCCAGTACTTC. Protein: CASSPGRETQYF.

This clone was seen only a few times. The chain links TRBV3-1 (or the pseudogene TRBV3-2) to TRBJ1-1; 7 bases are shared with TRBD1. V dropped 4 bases and J dropped 4; count of bases not matched to a gene: 12. Germline CDR1 and CDR2: LGHDT and YNNKEL (reference sequence). This CDR3 has 16 amino acids. CDR3 nucleotide sequence: TGTGCCAGCAGCCCGCGTTCAGGAGGGGGCAGCACTGAAGCTTTCTTT. Its translation is CASSPRSGGGSTEAFF.

CDR3 protein: CASSLATRDEQFF. The CDR3 DNA sequence: TGTGCCAGCAGCTTAGCGACTAGGGATGAGCAGTTCTTC. The chain is built from TRBV7-6 and TRBJ2-1; D is possibly TRBD2 (6 bases). The V end was cut by 0 bases, the J end by 8 bases, with 8 bases between. The CDR3 is 13 residues long. Germline CDR1 is SGHVS and CDR2 is FNYEAQ.

The CDR3 region is CSVGLGQGYNEKLFF. CDR3 in DNA: TGCAGCGTTGGTTTAGGACAGGGGTATAATGAAAAACTGTTTTTT. The chain links TRBV29-1 to TRBJ1-4; 9 positions agree with TRBD1. The CDR3 extends over 15 amino acids. The germline V gene has CDR1 SQVTM and CDR2 ANQGSEA. The ends lost 4 bases at V and 4 bases at J; junction bases unmatched: 7. The full variable domain, in which reference TRBV29-1 and TRBJ1-4 provide the parts outside the CDR3, is SAVISQKPSRDICQRGTSLTIQCQVDSQVTMMFWYRQQPGQSLTLIATANQGSEATYESGFVIDKFPISRPNLTFSTLTVSNMSPEDSSIYLCSVGLGQGYNEKLFFGSGTQLSVL.

This clone was counted once. The V call is TRBV11-2, the J call TRBJ2-5; 7 bases are a match to TRBD1. Germline lookup yields CDR1 SGHAT and CDR2 FQNNGV. After removal of 1 base from V and 3 bases from J, the junction contained 11 bases not matched to a gene. The CDR3 covers 17 residues. The CDR3 sequence is CASSLGILGTDKETQYF. The CDR3 nucleotides read TGTGCCAGCAGCTTAGGTATTCTGGGGACAGACAAAGAGACCCAGTACTTC.

The chain employs TRBV9 and TRBJ2-1, with a tentative D call TRBD2 (6 bases). Germline V lookup: CDR1 SGDLS, CDR2 YYNGEE. Trimming pared 0 bases from V and 6 bases from J, leaving 13 bases between. The CDR3 length is 15 residues. The CDR3 DNA is TGTGCCAGCAGCGTAGCGCGACTAGTCGGCAATGAGCAGTTCTTC. Its translation: CASSVARLVGNEQFF.

V and J are TRBV4-1 and TRBJ2-7; D might be TRBD2 (6 bases). Trimming removed 1 base from V and 5 bases from J, with 21 bases in between. The germline CDR1 and CDR2 sequences are MGHRA and YSYEKL. There are 17 residues in the CDR3. The CDR3 here is CASSQGLGDSRKNEQYF. CDR3 coding DNA: TGCGCCAGCAGCCAAGGGCTGGGGGACTCGAGGAAAAACGAGCAGTACTTC.

The chain couples TRBV6-5 to TRBJ1-4; D possibly corresponds to TRBD1 (6 bases). V was cut by 3 bases and J by 6 bases, with 14 bases left in between. Germline V gives CDR1 MNHEY, CDR2 SVGAGI. This CDR3 has 15 residues. The CDR3 sequence is CASSYGGARDEKLFF. CDR3 DNA: TGTGCCAGCAGTTATGGGGGGGCGCGGGATGAAAAACTGTTTTTT.

This rearrangement joins TRBV5-1 to TRBJ1-1, with D hard to call. The germline gives CDR1 SGHRS, CDR2 YFSETQ. The CDR3 is 13 amino acids. V lost 0 bases to trimming and J lost 4 bases, with 7 bases between them. This CDR3 is CASSLEGSTEAFF. Written as DNA, the CDR3 is TGCGCCAGCAGCTTGGAAGGGAGCACTGAAGCTTTCTTT.

The V gene is TRBV19, the J gene TRBJ2-1; tentatively, D is TRBD2 (6 bases). The CDR3 runs to 15 residues. Per germline, CDR1 LNHDA and CDR2 SQIVND (reference sequence). V lost 3 bases to trimming and J lost 2 bases, with 11 bases between them. The CDR3 region has the DNA TGTGCCAGTAGTATGACAGCGGGCGCCTACAATGAGCAGTTCTTC. Translated: CASSMTAGAYNEQFF.

To note about this clone: Additional DNA sequences in this sample encode the identical CDR3. CDR3 nucleotides: TGTGCCAGCAGCTTAGGACAGGGAGGCTCTGGAAACACCATATATTTT. Its protein is CASSLGQGGSGNTIYF. The rearrangement uses TRBV11-2 and TRBJ1-3, with 7 bases matching TRBD1. Losses at the gene ends were 1 base for V and 0 bases for J; bases not matched to a gene: 3. The CDR3 length is 16 residues. CDR1 is SGHAT and CDR2 is FQNNGV in the germline V gene.

The chain joins TRBV19 to TRBJ2-1; possibly TRBD2 for D (5 bases). Looked up from germline, CDR1 is LNHDA and CDR2 is SQIVND (reference sequence). The CDR3 extends over 14 amino acids. V lost 10 bases and J 7 bases, leaving 20 bases between the germline ends. The CDR3 DNA follows: TGTGCCATCGGGCTAGCCCTCGAAAAGAATGAGCAGTTCTTC. It encodes CAIGLALEKNEQFF. Full variable domain (outside the CDR3, taken from reference TRBV19 and TRBJ2-1): DGGITQSPKYLFRKEGQNVTLSCEQNLNHDAMYWYRQDPGQGLRLIYYSQIVNDFQKGDIAEGYSVSREKKESFPLTVTSAQKNPTAFYLCAIGLALEKNEQFFGPGTRLTVL.